This TCR beta chain stems from a study of T-cell memory formation after mild COVID-19. V shed 8 bases, J shed 3 bases, and the junction held 13 bases outside the gene matches. The CDR3 length is 16 residues. This clonotype was observed a few times. Its cognate antigen is unknown. In TCRdb, the 5' RACE reads were re-called with MiXCR into one record per CDR3 protein. Of around 150,000 distinct CDR3 sequences listed, about 14% are singletons. Study-wide results and caveats: Contracting CD4+ clones were located mainly in CM and EM, and CD8+ clones in EMRA. Second-wave clones that peaked on day 37 lacked confirmed SARS-CoV-2 specificity.

The chain carries TRBV23-1 and TRBJ2-1; 7 bases map to TRBD2. TRBV23-1 is assigned to the ORF class and has an uncertain function. The sequencing sample was made of PBMCs or a T cell subset sorted from them (not recorded which). The source of this sequence is an adult woman who had mild COVID-19 (a few samples of this study predate the infection). Cell type and time point are not known. The CDR3 coding sequence is TGCGCCAGCTCTCCTGCCGGGACTACCCACTACAATGAGCAGTTCTTC. This sequence encodes CASSPAGTTHYNEQFF.